These 30 T cell receptor beta chains originate from one sample sequenced in a study of OX40 agonist ivuxolimab in advanced cancers. TCRdb's copy holds only in-frame clones and misses some; the assay was immunoSEQ multiplex PCR. The data hold around 68,000 clones, with about nine tenths observed a single time. The specimen comprised CD4+ or CD8+ T cells sorted from blood, sampled in a trial of the OX40 agonist ivuxolimab. These receptors were obtained from an adult with an advanced solid tumor such as melanoma, head and neck, liver or kidney cancer.

The chain combines TRBV2 with TRBJ2-1, with TRBD1 identical over 8 bases. The CDR3 extends over 15 amino acids. Germline V CDR1 and CDR2: SNHLY, FYNNEI. Losses at the gene ends were 4 bases for V and 9 bases for J; bases not matched to a gene: 11. The CDR3 here is CASSALSQGAGEQFF. CDR3 coding DNA: TGTGCCAGCAGTGCCCTAAGCCAGGGGGCGGGTGAGCAGTTCTTC.

V gene TRBV5-6 combines with J gene TRBJ2-1; D gene ambiguous. CDR1 SGHDT and CDR2 YYEEEE come from the germline V gene. There are 13 residues in the CDR3. V lost 7 bases to trimming and J lost 9 bases, with 17 bases between them. The CDR3 loop reads CASARLGSGEQFF. DNA of the CDR3: TGTGCCAGCGCCAGATTGGGGTCGGGTGAGCAGTTCTTC.

The chain carries TRBV5-1 and TRBJ2-5; 10 nucleotides agree with TRBD1. CDR1 and CDR2 from the germline V gene are SGHRS and YFSETQ. Germline trimming cut 4 bases from V and 4 bases from J; bases unmatched to any gene: 7. The CDR3 contains 15 residues. The CDR3 bases are TGCGCCAGCAGCCCGGGACAGGGGTTCGGAGAGACCCAGTACTTC. Its translation is CASSPGQGFGETQYF.

In this sample, this clone turned up once. CDR3: CASSLGRHTEAFF. The CDR3 nucleotides are TGTGCCAGCAGCCTAGGACGGCACACTGAAGCTTTCTTT. The J gene is TRBJ1-1, the V gene TRBV14; D is ambiguous. CDR3 length: 13 residues. The germline V gene has CDR1 SGHDN and CDR2 FVKESK. V was shortened by 4 bases and J by 3 bases, with 9 bases between the two germline ends.

The V call is TRBV7-6, the J call TRBJ2-1; 12 bases are a match to TRBD2. CDR1 and CDR2 from the germline V gene are SGHVS and FNYEAQ. This CDR3 has 17 residues. V shed 3 bases and J 8 bases; nucleotides not matched to a gene: 11. CDR3 sequence (DNA): TGTGCCAGCAGCTTGGGGGCTAGCGGGAGGGCCGGGGATGAGCAGTTCTTC. Encoded protein: CASSLGASGRAGDEQFF.

This chain joins TRBV18 and TRBJ1-5; 9 bases are shared with TRBD1. In germline, CDR1 is KGHSH, CDR2 LQKENI. The CDR3 extends over 16 amino acids. The junction had 6 bases not matched to a gene; V was cut back by 3 bases and J by 3 bases. CDR3: CASSPTGTGYNQPQHF. CDR3 DNA sequence: TGTGCCAGCTCACCGACTGGGACAGGGTACAATCAGCCCCAGCATTTT.

Only a few counts were recorded for this clone. This sequence joins TRBV28 and TRBJ2-7; D is tentatively TRBD1 or TRBD2 (6 bases each). This CDR3 is built from 14 residues. V dropped 6 bases and J dropped 5 bases, with 17 bases sitting between them. Germline values: CDR1 MDHEN, CDR2 SYDVKM. In DNA, the CDR3 is TGTGCCAGCAGCCACCCCGGGGGCCCCCACGAGCAGTACTTC. Translated, it gives CASSHPGGPHEQYF.

J is TRBJ2-2 and V is TRBV15; the D is unclear. Germline assignment: CDR1 LNHNV and CDR2 YYDKDF (reference sequence). The CDR3 contains 16 residues. V was clipped by 0 bases and J by 0 bases, with 8 bases between them. The CDR3 is CATSRDNNPNTGELFF. In nucleotides, the CDR3 is TGTGCCACCAGCAGAGATAACAACCCGAACACCGGGGAGCTGTTTTTT.

The chain employs TRBV7-6 and TRBJ1-5, with 7 bases that match TRBD1. There are 14 residues in the CDR3. Germline V gene lookup returns CDR1 SGHVS and CDR2 FNYEAQ. The junction had 4 bases not matched to a gene; V was cut back by 4 bases and J by 4 bases. The CDR3 region has the DNA TGTGCCAGCAGCTCCGGGACAGCAAATCAGCCCCAGCATTTT. This gives the protein CASSSGTANQPQHF.

This chain uses TRBV6-1 with TRBJ2-2; a weak D match, TRBD1 (5 bases). Germline-derived CDR1 and CDR2 are MNHNS and SASEGT. V gave up 6 bases and J gave up 6 bases, with 17 bases separating them. This CDR3 comprises 15 residues. Written as DNA, the CDR3 is TGTGCCAGCAGGCCCATAAGCTTGGGGCCCGGGGAGCTGTTTTTT. Translation: CASRPISLGPGELFF.

This rearrangement joins TRBV7-3 to TRBJ2-1; TRBD2 agrees at 13 bases. The CDR3 runs 15 residues. V trimming: 5 bases; J trimming: 7 bases; junction bases outside the gene matches: 5. Germline V gene lookup returns CDR1 SGHTA and CDR2 FQGTGA. The CDR3 coding sequence is TGTGCCAGCAGCCTAGGGACTAGCGGGACAAATGAGCAGTTCTTC. The encoded protein is CASSLGTSGTNEQFF.

The chain links TRBV5-6 to TRBJ2-3, with 8 nucleotides matching TRBD1. V shed 4 bases, J shed 0 bases, and the junction held 4 bases outside the gene matches. Germline-derived CDR1 and CDR2 are SGHDT and YYEEEE. This CDR3 has 15 amino acids. The CDR3 DNA sequence: TGTGCCAGCAGCGGGACAGGATCTAGCACAGATACGCAGTATTTT. As protein: CASSGTGSSTDTQYF.

This sequence joins TRBV5-1 and TRBJ2-1; TRBD2 aligns across 7 bases. The CDR3 loop spans 17 amino acids. Germline V gene lookup returns CDR1 SGHRS and CDR2 YFSETQ. Trimming took 4 bases from V and 5 from J; bases not matched to a gene: 15. DNA for the CDR3: TGCGCCAGCAGCCTCTTGGAACGAGCGGGGAATCACAATGAGCAGTTCTTC. Its translation: CASSLLERAGNHNEQFF.

The rearrangement joins TRBV10-3 to TRBJ2-6; 10 bases fit TRBD2. Germline CDR1 ENHRY, CDR2 SYGVKD. The CDR3 has 18 amino acids. Losses at the gene ends were 4 bases for V and 2 bases for J; bases not matched to a gene: 8. DNA of the CDR3: TGTGCCATCAGTGTAGTGTCTAGCGGGAGTACTGGGGCCAACGTCCTGACTTTC. Amino acids: CAISVVSSGSTGANVLTF.

Only a few counts were recorded for this clone. The chain joins TRBV7-9 to TRBJ2-1, with TRBD2 matching over 7 bases. Germline V gives CDR1 SEHNR, CDR2 FQNEAQ (reference sequence). V was clipped by 1 base and J by 5 bases; unmatched bases: 5. The CDR3 length is 15 residues. The CDR3 region has the DNA TGTGCCAGCAGCTTAGGGGGGGGAGTCCACAATGAGCAGTTCTTC. Translating it yields CASSLGGGVHNEQFF.

This chain connects TRBV2 to TRBJ2-1; 12 bases align to TRBD1. The CDR3 runs 16 residues. J lost 3 bases, V lost 4 bases, and 4 bases had no gene match. Germline CDR1 SNHLY, CDR2 FYNNEI. For the CDR3, the DNA is TGTGCCAGCAGTGGCCGGGACAGGGGGCTCTACAATGAGCAGTTCTTC. Encoded protein: CASSGRDRGLYNEQFF.

J is TRBJ2-3 and V is TRBV7-9; D possibly uses TRBD1 or TRBD2 (5 bases each). V was clipped by 5 bases and J by 6 bases, with 12 bases between them. CDR3 length: 13 amino acids. Germline values: CDR1 SEHNR, CDR2 FQNEAQ (reference sequence). The CDR3 region is CASSLGTVDTQYF. CDR3 coding DNA: TGTGCCAGCAGCCTGGGGACCGTTGATACGCAGTATTTT.

J is TRBJ2-6 and V is TRBV7-3, with unresolved D. V was cut by 1 base and J by 4 bases, with 8 bases left in between. Germline values: CDR1 SGHTA, CDR2 FQGTGA. This CDR3 region has 15 residues. CDR3 DNA sequence: TGTGCCAGCAGCTTAATGAAGCCGGGGGCCAACGTCCTGACTTTC. It encodes CASSLMKPGANVLTF.

The rearrangement joins TRBV2 to TRBJ1-2, with a weak D call TRBD1 (6 bases). This CDR3 contains 12 residues. Trimming took 6 bases from V and 9 from J, leaving 14 bases between them. Germline values: CDR1 SNHLY, CDR2 FYNNEI. Written as DNA, the CDR3 is TGTGCCAGCAGGCTGGACAGCCCTAGCTACACCTTC. Its protein is CASRLDSPSYTF.

This clone has more than one count but fewer than ten. The J gene is TRBJ2-7, the V gene TRBV6-5, with D tentatively TRBD2 (7 bases). The CDR3 covers 15 residues. The V gene lost 2 bases and the J gene lost 0 bases, with 11 bases spanning the gap. Germline CDR1 reads MNHEY; CDR2 reads SVGAGI. The CDR3, as DNA: TGTGCCAGCAGTTACCGGGGGGCGAGCTCCTACGAGCAGTACTTC. It translates to CASSYRGASSYEQYF.

DNA of the CDR3: TGTGCCATCAGTCCTCTGGAGAAGAATGAGCAGTTCTTC. This translates into CAISPLEKNEQFF. The chain combines TRBV10-3 with TRBJ2-1, with D uncertain. V was pared by 5 bases and J by 7 bases, with 12 bases between. From germline, CDR1 is ENHRY and CDR2 SYGVKD. This CDR3 is 13 amino acids long.

In this sample, this clone turned up a few times. The rearrangement links TRBV5-6 to TRBJ1-2; D uncertain. This CDR3 has 14 residues. Germline assignment: CDR1 SGHDT and CDR2 YYEEEE. The V gene lost 7 bases and the J gene lost 7 bases, with 20 bases spanning the gap. The CDR3 sequence is CASALRDLWSGYTF. CDR3 DNA sequence: TGTGCCAGCGCTCTGAGGGATCTATGGAGTGGCTACACCTTC.

The chain couples TRBV5-1 to TRBJ1-2, with D unclear. V shed 0 bases and J shed 6 bases, with 15 bases lying between them. The CDR3 has 15 residues. Germline-derived CDR1 and CDR2 are SGHRS and YFSETQ. CDR3 region: CASSLAESGWDGYTF. The DNA for the CDR3 is TGCGCCAGCAGCTTGGCGGAGTCGGGCTGGGATGGCTACACCTTC.

This chain joins TRBV25-1 and TRBJ2-5, with 7 bases that match TRBD1. The trim removed 3 bases at V and 2 bases at J, leaving 12 bases unmatched. In germline, CDR1 is MGHDK, CDR2 SYGVNS. The CDR3 is made up of 17 amino acids. The CDR3 is CASSDETGVAPQETQYF. The CDR3 bases are TGTGCCAGCAGTGACGAAACAGGGGTCGCTCCGCAAGAGACCCAGTACTTC.

This clone was detected only a few times. The chain carries TRBV9 and TRBJ2-2; TRBD2 matches 11 bases. Trimming at V came to 4 bases and at J to 1 base, leaving 3 bases not matched to a gene. This CDR3 is 16 amino acids long. The germline V gene has CDR1 SGDLS and CDR2 YYNGEE. The CDR3 region is CASSQGLAVNTGELFF. CDR3 coding DNA: TGTGCCAGCAGCCAGGGACTAGCGGTGAACACCGGGGAGCTGTTTTTT.

V usage is TRBV7-8 and J usage is TRBJ2-5, with D maybe TRBD1 (6 bases). V was shortened by 8 bases and J by 2 bases, with 30 bases between the two germline ends. The V gene's germline CDR1 is SGHVS and CDR2 FQNEAQ. This CDR3 is built from 19 residues. CDR3 DNA: TGTGCCAGCCGCCAAAAAGGTCCCCCTCGTGGGACACCACAAGAGACCCAGTACTTC. It translates to CASRQKGPPRGTPQETQYF.

The genes are TRBV18 and TRBJ2-7, with 9 bases matching TRBD1. The CDR3 totals 15 residues. Germline CDR1 is KGHSH and CDR2 is LQKENI. J was trimmed by 5 bases and V by 3 bases; bases with no gene match: 8. The CDR3 DNA reads as TGTGCCAGCTCACCCTCCGGGACAGGGCTCGACGAGCAGTACTTC. Encoded protein: CASSPSGTGLDEQYF.

This chain uses TRBV5-1 with TRBJ2-1; no firm D call. Trimming removed 2 bases from V and 0 bases from J, with 6 bases in between. The CDR3 is 14 residues long. Germline-derived CDR1 and CDR2 are SGHRS and YFSETQ. The CDR3 spells CASSFQPSYNEQFF. Here the CDR3 DNA reads TGCGCCAGCAGCTTCCAGCCCTCCTACAATGAGCAGTTCTTC.

The rearrangement uses TRBV6-5 and TRBJ1-5; D unresolved. CDR1 MNHEY and CDR2 SVGAGI come from the germline V gene. Trimming removed 6 bases from V and 6 bases from J, with 9 bases in between. The CDR3 extends over 12 amino acids. CDR3 in amino acids: CASRGGSQPQHF. CDR3 coding DNA: TGTGCCAGCAGAGGAGGAAGTCAGCCCCAGCATTTT.

This CDR3 is CASSVRTTETQYF. The DNA for the CDR3 is TGCGCCAGCAGTGTAAGGACTACAGAGACCCAGTACTTC. This chain links TRBV10-1 with TRBJ2-5; D might be TRBD2 (6 bases). The CDR3 consists of 13 residues. The germline CDR1 and CDR2 sequences are WNHNN and SYGVQD (reference sequence). V was shortened by 4 bases and J by 4 bases, with 10 bases between the two germline ends.